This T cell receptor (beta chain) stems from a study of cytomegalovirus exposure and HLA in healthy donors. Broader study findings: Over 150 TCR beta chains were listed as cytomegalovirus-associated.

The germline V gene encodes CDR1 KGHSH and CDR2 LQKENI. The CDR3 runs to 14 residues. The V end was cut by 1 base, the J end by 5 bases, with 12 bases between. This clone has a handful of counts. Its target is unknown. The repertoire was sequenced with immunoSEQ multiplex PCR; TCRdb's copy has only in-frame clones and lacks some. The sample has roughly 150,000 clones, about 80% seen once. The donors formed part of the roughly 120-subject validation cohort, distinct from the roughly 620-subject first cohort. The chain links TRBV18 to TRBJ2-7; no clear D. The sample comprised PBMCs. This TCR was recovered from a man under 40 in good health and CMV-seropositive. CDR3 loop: CASSPQSRSDEQYF. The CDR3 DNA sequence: TGTGCCAGCTCACCACAGAGTAGGAGCGACGAGCAGTACTTC. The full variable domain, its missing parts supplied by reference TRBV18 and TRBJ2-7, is NAGVMQNPRHLVRRRGQEARLRCSPMKGHSHVYWYRQLPEEGLKFMVYLQKENIIDESGMPKERFSAEFPKEGPSILRIQQVVRGDSAAYFCASSPQSRSDEQYFGPGTRLTVT.